The rows below give T cell receptor beta chains drawn from one sample of a study of blood T cell repertoires in COVID-19. Some clones are missing from TCRdb's copy, which holds only in-frame ones; the method was immunoSEQ multiplex PCR. Among about 260,000 clones, about 87% were seen once, and the ten largest hold roughly 5.6%. Material for sequencing was peripheral blood. The receptors here all came from a woman in her fifties or sixties with COVID-19, enrolled during active disease. CDR3s include the opening cysteine and the closing phenylalanine or tryptophan. The D gene is left open where the match is weak. The size field is filled for only some rows; it gives once, few, many or a size class.

clone_size d_call j_call v_call cdr3_aa cdr3_nt
NA NA TRBJ1-1 TRBV2 CASKTDMNTEAFF TGTGCCAGCAAAACAGACATGAACACTGAAGCTTTCTTT
NA NA TRBJ2-2 TRBV3-1/TRBV3-2 CASSQGTGPNTGELFF TGTGCCAGCAGCCAAGGAACCGGTCCGAACACCGGGGAGCTGTTTTTT
NA NA TRBJ2-1 TRBV11-3 CASSLALAGRDEQFF TGTGCCAGCAGCTTGGCACTGGCGGGGCGCGATGAGCAGTTCTTC
NA NA TRBJ2-2 TRBV15 CATSRDRTGELFF TGTGCCACCAGCAGAGATCGGACCGGGGAGCTGTTTTTT
few TRBD2 TRBJ2-2 TRBV7-3 CASSTSSGRSGELFF TGTGCCAGCAGCACGTCTAGCGGGAGGTCCGGGGAGCTGTTTTTT
NA TRBD2 TRBJ2-7 TRBV5-1 CASSLKSGGEQYF TGCGCCAGCAGCTTAAAGTCGGGGGGCGAGCAGTACTTC
once TRBD2 TRBJ2-1 TRBV6-5 CASTDSGRAGNEQFF TGTGCCAGCACCGATAGCGGGAGGGCTGGGAATGAGCAGTTCTTC
NA TRBD1 TRBJ1-3 TRBV30 CAWSPRGYSGNTIYF TGTGCCTGGAGTCCCAGGGGGTACTCTGGAAACACCATATATTTT
NA TRBD2 TRBJ2-1 TRBV7-9 CASSQPRATSGIVYNEQFF TGTGCCAGCAGCCAACCTCGGGCGACTAGCGGGATTGTTTACAATGAGCAGTTCTTC
NA TRBD2 TRBJ2-1 TRBV7-2 CASSEPAPGTTSEQFF TGTGCCAGCAGCGAACCCGCCCCCGGGACTACCAGTGAGCAGTTCTTC
NA NA TRBJ2-1 TRBV28 CASSSIMGGRYNEQFF TGTGCCAGCAGTTCCATAATGGGGGGAAGGTACAATGAGCAGTTCTTC
NA NA TRBJ2-2 TRBV6-5 CASARVVGYTGELFF TGTGCCAGCGCCAGGGTTGTTGGGTACACCGGGGAGCTGTTTTTT
NA NA TRBJ1-5 TRBV4-1 CASSQDSQGREPQHF TGCGCCAGCAGCCAAGATAGTCAGGGTCGGGAGCCCCAGCATTTT
NA NA TRBJ1-5 TRBV28 CASSFARGGSYSNQPQHF TGTGCCAGCAGTTTCGCACGTGGGGGGAGTTATAGCAATCAGCCCCAGCATTTT
NA NA TRBJ2-1 TRBV14 CASSLRLVLGEQFF TGTGCCAGCAGCCTTCGACTTGTTCTGGGTGAGCAGTTCTTC
NA NA TRBJ1-1 TRBV28 CASSLPTSGNWKGTEAFF TGTGCCAGCAGTTTACCCACATCAGGGAACTGGAAGGGGACTGAAGCTTTCTTT
NA NA TRBJ1-1 TRBV5-4 CASSLVGVNTEAFF TGTGCCAGCAGCTTGGTCGGGGTCAACACTGAAGCTTTCTTT
NA NA TRBJ1-1 TRBV30 CAWSVDTNTEAFF TGTGCCTGGAGTGTTGACACGAACACTGAAGCTTTCTTT
once NA TRBJ2-7 TRBV5-8 CASRYIREGLVSRQYF TGTGCCAGCAGATACATTCGAGAGGGTCTGGTCTCTCGACAGTACTTC
NA TRBD1 TRBJ1-2 TRBV7-2 CASSSQGQGLNYGYTF TGTGCCAGCAGCTCGCAAGGACAGGGACTTAACTATGGCTACACCTTC
NA NA TRBJ1-4 TRBV19 CASRARGNGATNEKLFF TGTGCCAGTAGAGCCAGGGGAAATGGGGCAACTAATGAAAAACTGTTTTTT
NA TRBD1 TRBJ2-1 TRBV4-2 CASSPQGQGDYNEQFF TGTGCCAGCAGCCCGCAGGGACAGGGGGACTACAATGAGCAGTTCTTC
NA TRBD1 TRBJ1-4 TRBV7-6 CASSLAGTGREKLFF TGTGCCAGCAGCTTAGCCGGGACAGGGCGTGAAAAACTGTTTTTT
NA NA TRBJ2-7 TRBV18 CASSPPQGYEQYF TGTGCCAGCTCACCACCGCAGGGTTACGAGCAGTACTTC
NA NA TRBJ1-4 TRBV28 CASGREKLFF TGTGCCAGCGGGAGGGAAAAACTGTTTTTT
once TRBD2 TRBJ2-3 TRBV9 CASGTSGRASDTQYF TGTGCCAGCGGTACTAGCGGGAGGGCCTCAGATACGCAGTATTTT
NA TRBD1 TRBJ1-6 TRBV10-2 CASRTGRTYNSPLHF TGCGCCAGCCGGACAGGGAGGACCTATAATTCACCCCTCCACTTT
NA TRBD1 TRBJ1-1 TRBV10-3 CATKRQGELNTEAFF TGTGCCACCAAGAGACAGGGGGAACTGAACACTGAAGCTTTCTTT
NA TRBD2 TRBJ2-7 TRBV18 CASSPLPQTSGNIYEQYF TGTGCCAGCTCACCGCTCCCGCAGACTAGCGGAAATATTTACGAGCAGTACTTC
NA TRBD1 TRBJ2-1 TRBV7-2 CASSLADRLGLLIKNEQFF TGTGCCAGCAGCTTAGCGGACAGGCTGGGCCTTCTAATTAAAAATGAGCAGTTCTTC
NA TRBD2 TRBJ2-1 TRBV5-1 CASSRSGRAFDEQFF TGCGCCAGCAGCCGTAGCGGGAGGGCCTTCGATGAGCAGTTCTTC
NA TRBD2 TRBJ2-3 TRBV19 CASSTGLAGVSTDTQYF TGTGCCAGTAGTACCGGACTAGCGGGAGTGAGCACAGATACGCAGTATTTT
once NA TRBJ2-1 TRBV9 CASSVQGTPGRQFF TGTGCCAGCAGCGTGCAGGGGACCCCAGGCCGGCAGTTCTTC
NA NA TRBJ1-1 TRBV6-1 CASSEPAGNMNTEAFF TGTGCCAGCAGTGAACCGGCGGGCAACATGAACACTGAAGCTTTCTTT
NA TRBD2 TRBJ2-7 TRBV7-2 CASSPTSGDYEQYF TGTGCCAGCAGCCCGACTAGCGGGGACTACGAGCAGTACTTC
once NA TRBJ1-5 TRBV6-5 CASSSDRRNQPQHF TGTGCCAGCAGCTCCGACAGGCGTAATCAGCCCCAGCATTTT
NA TRBD1 TRBJ1-3 TRBV5-5 CASSPDRSSGNTIYF TGTGCCAGCAGTCCGGACAGGAGCTCTGGAAACACCATATATTTT
NA NA TRBJ2-3 TRBV4-1 CASSQERQDTQYF TGCGCCAGCAGCCAAGAACGTCAGGATACGCAGTATTTT
NA TRBD1 TRBJ1-2 TRBV5-1 CASSEDRPPGYTF TGCGCCAGCAGCGAGGACAGGCCGCCCGGCTACACCTTC